What follows are 24 T cell receptor beta chains derived from one specimen sequenced in a study of T cell responses to AZD1222 COVID-19 vaccine (dated by TCRdb to the early 2020s). The time point label of this sample denotes: baseline before first vaccination. The protocol used for the library was the immunoSEQ multiplex PCR assay. Drawn from immuneACCESS, this table holds only the in-frame rearrangements with V and J called that TCRdb kept. Clones are partly lost; checked studies trace under half to an unresolved V gene and leave the rest unexplained. This sample lists some 130,000 clones; roughly nine tenths were detected once. The leading ten clones occupy 2.8% of the sample. The input for sequencing was peripheral blood, taken on day 0 of AZD1222 vaccination. All receptors derive from an adult in good health.

The rearrangement joins TRBV30 to TRBJ2-7, with TRBD2 identical over 8 bases. The CDR3 runs to 14 residues. Per germline, CDR1 GTSNPN and CDR2 SVGIG (reference sequence). With 0 bases clipped from V and 7 bases from J, the junction kept 8 bases outside the gene matches. This CDR3 reads CAWSVGAGGGEQYF. The CDR3 region has the DNA TGTGCCTGGAGTGTCGGCGCGGGAGGAGGGGAGCAGTACTTC.

This chain links TRBV3-1 (or the pseudogene TRBV3-2) with TRBJ1-1; D not certain. V lost 1 base and J 0 bases, leaving 15 bases between the germline ends. Germline assignment: CDR1 LGHDT and CDR2 YNNKEL (reference sequence). The CDR3 has 17 residues. For the CDR3, the DNA is TGTGCCAGCAGCCAAGTATTTTGGTCCAAACTGAACACTGAAGCTTTCTTT. Translated, it gives CASSQVFWSKLNTEAFF.

The chain employs TRBV7-9 and TRBJ2-7; 9 bases line up with TRBD1. The CDR3 runs 15 residues. Trimming cost V 5 bases and J 2 bases; bases outside gene matches: 7. Germline CDR1 SEHNR, CDR2 FQNEAQ (reference sequence). The CDR3 nucleotides read TGTGCCAGCAGCCCCCCGGACAGGGGCGCCTACGAGCAGTACTTC. Amino acid sequence: CASSPPDRGAYEQYF.

V is TRBV5-1 and J is TRBJ2-1; a weak D match, TRBD1 (5 bases). The CDR3 is 13 amino acids. Germline CDR1 and CDR2: SGHRS and YFSETQ. V lost 3 bases, J lost 5 bases, and 9 bases lay in between. CDR3 region: CASSSLQDNEQFF. The CDR3 DNA sequence: TGCGCCAGCAGCTCCCTACAGGACAATGAGCAGTTCTTC.

V is TRBV4-1 and J is TRBJ1-2, with D perhaps TRBD1 (6 bases). Germline assignment: CDR1 MGHRA and CDR2 YSYEKL. The CDR3 runs 17 residues. The germline V and J ends were trimmed by 1 base and 1 base, with 16 bases remaining between them. This CDR3 is CASSQGTDSSDNYGYTF. In nucleotides, the CDR3 is TGCGCCAGCAGCCAAGGGACAGACAGTTCAGATAACTATGGCTACACCTTC.

This clone is a singleton in its sample. The rearrangement joins TRBV7-6 to TRBJ2-3, with 9 bases fitting TRBD2. This CDR3 comprises 17 residues. After removal of 5 bases from V and 4 bases from J, the junction contained 13 bases not matched to a gene. Per the germline V gene, CDR1 is SGHVS and CDR2 is FNYEAQ. For the CDR3, the DNA is TGTGCCAGCAGCCCGAGAGCCCTAGCGGGATACCCAGATACGCAGTATTTT. The encoded protein is CASSPRALAGYPDTQYF.

The rearrangement links TRBV6-2 or TRBV6-3 to TRBJ2-7; TRBD1 matches at 8 bases. Germline-derived CDR1 and CDR2 are MNHEY and SVGEGT. This CDR3 spans 15 amino acids. Trimming took 6 bases from V and 2 from J; bases not matched to a gene: 9. In DNA, the CDR3 is TGTGCCAGCAGCCGTACAGGGGGAGTTCCCTACGAGCAGTACTTC. Translating it yields CASSRTGGVPYEQYF.

On this clone itself: Different DNA sequences within this sample yield the same CDR3. The chain has TRBV19 and TRBJ1-1; no firm D call. Germline V gives CDR1 LNHDA, CDR2 SQIVND (reference sequence). The CDR3 length is 12 residues. V lost 6 bases and J lost 1, with 6 bases in between. CDR3 sequence reads: CASSPQNTEAFF. CDR3 sequence (DNA): TGTGCCAGTAGCCCTCAGAACACTGAAGCTTTCTTT.

The chain recombines TRBV9 with TRBJ2-3, with 9 bases identical to TRBD2. Germline CDR1 reads SGDLS; CDR2 reads YYNGEE. J lost 2 bases, V lost 4 bases, and 23 bases had no gene match. CDR3 length: 21 residues. The CDR3 bases are TGTGCCAGCAGCTCTCCGGTGGCTAGCGGGATGAGAGGGGGCCCCACAGATACGCAGTATTTT. As protein: CASSSPVASGMRGGPTDTQYF.

The gene calls are TRBV10-3 and TRBJ2-1; 7 nucleotides agree with TRBD2. CDR3 length equals 15 residues. Germline CDR1 is ENHRY and CDR2 is SYGVKD. Trimming at V came to 5 bases and at J to 6 bases, leaving 10 bases not matched to a gene. The CDR3 bases are TGTGCCATCAGTCCTGGACTAGGATCTTCCAATGAGCAGTTCTTC. It codes for CAISPGLGSSNEQFF.

This clone was counted a single time. The chain recombines TRBV5-1 with TRBJ2-2; D gene uncertain. V lost 4 bases and J lost 7, with 8 bases in between. In germline, CDR1 is SGHRS, CDR2 YFSETQ. CDR3 length: 12 residues. CDR3 DNA: TGCGCCAGCAGCGGACCTGTCGGGGAGCTGTTTTTT. Protein: CASSGPVGELFF. The variable domain in full, with the rest retrieved from reference TRBV5-1 and TRBJ2-2, is KAGVTQTPRYLIKTRGQQVTLSCSPISGHRSVSWYQQTPGQGLQFLFEYFSETQRNKGNFPGRFSGRQFSNSRSEMNVSTLELGDSALYLCASSGPVGELFFGEGSRLTVL.

The rearrangement joins TRBV5-1 to TRBJ1-2; TRBD1 is a possible D gene (5 bases). Germline-derived CDR1 and CDR2 are SGHRS and YFSETQ. The germline V and J ends were trimmed by 4 bases and 0 bases, with 10 bases remaining between them. The CDR3 spans 14 residues. CDR3 amino acids: CASSPGGTNYGYTF. CDR3 nucleotide sequence: TGCGCCAGCAGCCCCGGGGGGACTAACTATGGCTACACCTTC.

This chain joins TRBV2 and TRBJ2-3, with 9 bases matching TRBD2. Germline values: CDR1 SNHLY, CDR2 FYNNEI. CDR3 length equals 16 residues. V trimming: 11 bases; J trimming: 5 bases; junction bases outside the gene matches: 17. The DNA of the CDR3 is TGTGCCGATTCCGGAAGGCGGGAGGGCCCAAGAGATACGCAGTATTTT. Translating gives CADSGRREGPRDTQYF.

The rearrangement links TRBV7-9 to TRBJ2-1; TRBD1 is a possible D gene (6 bases). CDR3 length equals 12 residues. Trimming took 5 bases from V and 7 from J, leaving 9 bases between them. The V gene's germline CDR1 is SEHNR and CDR2 FQNEAQ (reference sequence). The CDR3 loop is CASSQDSNEQFF. As DNA, the CDR3 is TGTGCCAGCAGCCAGGACAGTAATGAGCAGTTCTTC.

This chain connects TRBV10-3 to TRBJ2-5; TRBD2 is a possible D gene (7 bases). This CDR3 spans 14 amino acids. Germline CDR1 is ENHRY and CDR2 is SYGVKD. V lost 3 bases to trimming and J lost 5 bases, with 13 bases between them. The CDR3 DNA sequence: TGTGCCATCAGTGAAGGGGGGGCTTGGGAGACCCAGTACTTC. Its translation is CAISEGGAWETQYF.

The rearrangement links TRBV6-5 to TRBJ1-2, with 12 bases lining up with TRBD1. The germline gives CDR1 MNHEY, CDR2 SVGAGI. The CDR3 is 15 amino acids. With 2 bases clipped from V and 8 bases from J, the junction kept 6 bases outside the gene matches. The CDR3 loop reads CASSYVGQGARGYTF. CDR3 in DNA: TGTGCCAGCAGTTACGTGGGACAGGGGGCGCGAGGCTACACCTTC.

The chain joins TRBV10-2 to TRBJ2-2; D uncertain. The V end lost 1 base, the J end lost 5 bases, and 8 bases lay between the germline ends. Germline-derived CDR1 and CDR2 are WSHSY and SAAADI. The CDR3 runs to 14 residues. In DNA form, the CDR3 reads TGCGCCAGCAGTGAGTTGTTAACGACCGGGGAGCTGTTTTTT. It translates to CASSELLTTGELFF.

The chain carries TRBV5-4 and TRBJ1-2, with 8 bases fitting TRBD1. V lost 0 bases, J lost 5 bases, and 9 bases stayed unmatched. The CDR3 sequence is 16 residues long. CDR1 and CDR2 (germline): SGHNT, YYREEE (reference sequence). The CDR3 coding sequence is TGTGCCAGCAGCTTGGGCCCGGATCAGGGGGCATATGGCTACACCTTC. Amino acids: CASSLGPDQGAYGYTF.

V and J are TRBV6-2 or TRBV6-3 and TRBJ1-4; D is undetermined. The CDR3 runs to 15 residues. V was clipped by 6 bases and J by 4 bases, with 15 bases between them. CDR1 is MNHEY and CDR2 is SVGEGT in the germline V gene. The CDR3 DNA is TGTGCCAGCAGCCAGGCGTGGGGATATAATGAAAAACTGTTTTTT. This encodes CASSQAWGYNEKLFF.

V is TRBV24-1 and J is TRBJ2-7; possible D gene TRBD1, 6 bases. The CDR3 has 11 amino acids. V was trimmed by 3 bases and J by 11 bases, leaving 10 bases between them. The germline V gene encodes CDR1 KGHDR and CDR2 SFDVKD. The CDR3 DNA is TGTGCCACCAGTGATGGGACACGGGAGTACTTC. It yields the protein CATSDGTREYF.

This chain links TRBV5-1 with TRBJ1-1; D may be TRBD1 (5 bases). V lost 4 bases and J 3 bases, leaving 13 bases between the germline ends. This CDR3 is 14 amino acids long. Germline lookup yields CDR1 SGHRS and CDR2 YFSETQ. The CDR3 nucleotides read TGCGCCAGCAGCCGGGCCTTGGGGGACACTGAAGCTTTCTTT. Protein product: CASSRALGDTEAFF.

The rearrangement joins TRBV18 to TRBJ2-5; D is unresolved. Trimming removed 5 bases from V and 2 bases from J, with 3 bases in between. The CDR3 sequence is 11 residues long. Germline V gives CDR1 KGHSH, CDR2 LQKENI. The CDR3 region is CASSSQETQYF. CDR3 in DNA: TGTGCCAGCTCATCTCAAGAGACCCAGTACTTC. The complete variable domain, with remaining parts taken from reference TRBV18 and TRBJ2-5, reads NAGVMQNPRHLVRRRGQEARLRCSPMKGHSHVYWYRQLPEEGLKFMVYLQKENIIDESGMPKERFSAEFPKEGPSILRIQQVVRGDSAAYFCASSSQETQYFGPGTRLLVL.

V is TRBV10-2 and J is TRBJ2-1; D perhaps matches TRBD2 (5 bases). From germline, CDR1 is WSHSY and CDR2 SAAADI. Between the trimmed V and J ends, which lost 3 bases and 12 bases, there was a span of 21 bases. The CDR3 spans 15 residues. CDR3 amino acids: CASSDRYNLGSGQFF. CDR3 nucleotides: TGCGCCAGCAGTGATCGCTATAACCTTGGGAGTGGGCAGTTCTTC.

This clone was picked up one time. This sequence joins TRBV7-2 and TRBJ1-1; TRBD1 is a possible D gene (5 bases). Germline CDR1 is SGHTA and CDR2 is FQGNSA. The CDR3 spans 14 residues. The germline V and J ends were trimmed by 1 base and 4 bases, with 10 bases remaining between them. In nucleotides, the CDR3 is TGTGCCAGCAGCTTAGAGGTAGGGGCCACTGAAGCTTTCTTT. This codes for CASSLEVGATEAFF.